Here is one TCR beta chain with its context. The target antigen is unknown. This record belongs to a study of cytotoxic CD8 clonotypes in ibrutinib-treated CLL. Whole-study results and caveats: Before falling back toward baseline at progression, clonality had risen at the time of ibrutinib response.

After removal of 3 bases from V and 4 bases from J, the junction contained 7 bases not matched to a gene. The length of the CDR3 is 16 residues. Looked up from germline, CDR1 is LNHDA and CDR2 is SQIVND (reference sequence). Targeted sequencing depth ranged from 1 in 200,000 to 1 in 1 million T cells. Clones were read by immunoSEQ multiplex PCR, and TCRdb kept only the in-frame ones, dropping some. In the table there are 150,000 to 200,000 clones, around nine tenths of which are singletons. This sequence originates from a human donor with chronic lymphocytic leukemia. Sample: PBMCs, taken at disease progression, from a patient treated with ibrutinib. The genes are TRBV19 and TRBJ1-4; 8 nucleotides line up with TRBD1. Here the CDR3 DNA reads TGTGCCAGTAGTATCGGACAGGGACCGGGTAATGAAAAACTGTTTTTT. It codes for CASSIGQGPGNEKLFF.